The 27 T cell receptor beta chains presented below share a single source sample, sequenced in a study of beta chain features in type 1 diabetes. cDNA synthesis used the whole RNA isolate, giving expressed TCRB sequences. Profiled with immunoSEQ multiplex PCR; TCRdb holds only in-frame clones, not every one. The sample lists under 900,000 clones; 15% to 20% were seen once. Sample: naive CD4+ T cells from blood. The receptors shown here come from a young woman in good health.

Worth noting for this clone: At the DNA level, this CDR3 is encoded by other sequences in the same sample as well. This sequence joins TRBV19 and TRBJ2-7, with TRBD2 matching 14 bases. The CDR3 consists of 15 residues. The junction had 3 bases not matched to a gene; V was cut back by 4 bases and J by 4 bases. Germline V gives CDR1 LNHDA, CDR2 SQIVND (reference sequence). For the CDR3, the DNA is TGTGCCAGTAGTACCGGGACTAGCGGGAGTTACGAGCAGTACTTC. It encodes CASSTGTSGSYEQYF.

A note on this clone: Additional DNA sequences in this sample encode the identical CDR3. CDR3 protein: CASSLVRGSTDTQYF. In DNA, the CDR3 is TGTGCCAGCAGCTTAGTAAGGGGAAGCACAGATACGCAGTATTTT. The chain is built from TRBV7-9 and TRBJ2-3, with D possibly matching TRBD1 (5 bases). Trimming removed 1 base at V and 0 bases at J, with 8 bases between. The CDR3 has 15 residues. Germline CDR1 is SEHNR and CDR2 is FQNEAQ (reference sequence).

This chain connects TRBV7-2 to TRBJ2-3, with D possibly matching TRBD1 (6 bases). V was trimmed by 3 bases and J by 2 bases, leaving 12 bases between them. CDR1 SGHTA and CDR2 FQGNSA come from the germline V gene. The CDR3 spans 15 residues. The CDR3 loop is CASSFDRFYTDTQYF. CDR3 coding DNA: TGTGCCAGCAGCTTCGACAGGTTTTACACAGATACGCAGTATTTT. Filled out from reference TRBV7-2 and TRBJ2-3, the complete variable domain reads GAGVSQSPSNKVTEKGKDVELRCDPISGHTALYWYRQSLGQGLEFLIYFQGNSAPDKSGLPSDRFSAERTGGSVSTLTIQRTQQEDSAVYLCASSFDRFYTDTQYFGPGTRLTVL.

This clone was seen only a few times. The rearrangement links TRBV9 to TRBJ2-1, with 10 bases identical to TRBD2. Germline trimming cut 5 bases from V and 4 bases from J; bases unmatched to any gene: 6. The CDR3 covers 15 residues. Germline lookup yields CDR1 SGDLS and CDR2 YYNGEE. CDR3 coding DNA: TGTGCCAGCAGTACCGGGACTAGCGAGTACAATGAGCAGTTCTTC. Its protein is CASSTGTSEYNEQFF.

In this sample, this clone turned up a few times. The rearrangement uses TRBV7-9 and TRBJ1-2; 7 positions match TRBD1. This CDR3 has 14 amino acids. The germline CDR1 and CDR2 sequences are SEHNR and FQNEAQ (reference sequence). V dropped 5 bases and J dropped 5; count of bases not matched to a gene: 8. The CDR3 region has the DNA TGTGCCAGCAGCAAAGGGGGCCAGGTGTATGGCTACACCTTC. This translates into CASSKGGQVYGYTF.

A few counts support this clone. This sequence joins TRBV5-1 and TRBJ1-2; no clear D gene. Trimming removed 0 bases at V and 2 bases at J, with 11 bases between. The germline V gene has CDR1 SGHRS and CDR2 YFSETQ. The CDR3 contains 15 residues. The CDR3 reads CASSLDSSTNYGYTF. The CDR3 nucleotides read TGCGCCAGCAGCTTGGATAGCTCCACGAACTATGGCTACACCTTC.

The chain couples TRBV21-1 to TRBJ2-3; the table's D call TRBD2 went unverified against the DNA. TRBV21-1 is designated a pseudogene. This CDR3 region has 18 residues. The CDR3 nucleotides read TGTGCCAGCAGCAAAGGCGGCGACCGAGATGCTAGCACAGATACGCAGTATTTT. Protein sequence: CASSKGGDRDASTDTQYF.

The J gene is TRBJ1-3, the V gene TRBV28; no clear D. The CDR3 length is 15 residues. The germline V gene has CDR1 MDHEN and CDR2 SYDVKM. V dropped 6 bases and J dropped 1 base, with 13 bases sitting between them. CDR3 residues: CASSEPTGSGNTIYF. CDR3 nucleotide sequence: TGTGCCAGCAGCGAACCCACGGGGTCTGGAAACACCATATATTTT.

The rearrangement uses TRBV9 and TRBJ2-7, with a weak D call TRBD1 (5 bases). The V and J ends lost 4 bases and 4 bases respectively, with 21 bases between them. Germline CDR1 reads SGDLS; CDR2 reads YYNGEE. This CDR3 region has 16 residues. DNA for the CDR3: TGTGCCAGCAGCACTGAACTGGCAGGGCTTTGGTACGAGCAGTACTTC. Protein: CASSTELAGLWYEQYF.

The chain has TRBV9 and TRBJ2-3; 10 bases are shared with TRBD2. CDR1 and CDR2 (germline): SGDLS, YYNGEE. V was pared by 1 base and J by 1 base, with 3 bases of the junction left unmatched. The CDR3 length is 16 residues. Written as DNA, the CDR3 is TGTGCCAGCAGCGTAACTAGCGGGATGGGCACAGATACGCAGTATTTT. Amino acids: CASSVTSGMGTDTQYF. Full variable domain (rest looked up from reference TRBV9 and TRBJ2-3): DSGVTQTPKHLITATGQRVTLRCSPRSGDLSVYWYQQSLDQGLQFLIQYYNGEERAKGNILERFSAQQFPDLHSELNLSSLELGDSALYFCASSVTSGMGTDTQYFGPGTRLTVL.

The table lists this clone with a few counts. The V gene is TRBV2, the J gene TRBJ1-1; maybe TRBD1 (5 bases). The ends were cut back, 7 bases at V and 2 bases at J, with 14 bases in the middle. Looked up from germline, CDR1 is SNHLY and CDR2 is FYNNEI. The CDR3 extends over 14 amino acids. The CDR3 sequence is CASNTEGTNTEAFF. CDR3 sequence (DNA): TGTGCCAGCAACACCGAGGGGACTAACACTGAAGCTTTCTTT.

V gene TRBV5-1 combines with J gene TRBJ2-3, with D possibly matching TRBD1 (5 bases). CDR3 size: 15 residues. Trimming pared 7 bases from V and 0 bases from J, leaving 15 bases between. CDR1 and CDR2 from the germline V gene are SGHRS and YFSETQ. CDR3 in DNA: TGCGCCAGCCAAGGGGCAGGGTCTAGCACAGATACGCAGTATTTT. Protein sequence: CASQGAGSSTDTQYF.

This chain connects TRBV19 to TRBJ1-2; D remains ambiguous. Germline V lookup: CDR1 LNHDA, CDR2 SQIVND (reference sequence). CDR3 size: 14 residues. With 6 bases removed from V and 2 bases from J, the gap between germline ends came to 13 bases. The CDR3 spells CASRGEGRNYGYTF. The CDR3 DNA is TGTGCCAGTAGGGGAGAAGGCAGAAACTATGGCTACACCTTC.

This clone turned up a few times. The rearrangement joins TRBV7-2 to TRBJ2-7, with D possibly being TRBD1 (5 bases). The CDR3 is 14 amino acids. CDR1 and CDR2 (germline): SGHTA, FQGNSA. Trimming pared 6 bases from V and 6 bases from J, leaving 18 bases between. CDR3 region: CASRELGMGLEQYF. In DNA form, the CDR3 reads TGTGCCAGCAGGGAGCTGGGGATGGGGCTCGAGCAGTACTTC. Full variable domain (missing parts from reference TRBV7-2 and TRBJ2-7): GAGVSQSPSNKVTEKGKDVELRCDPISGHTALYWYRQSLGQGLEFLIYFQGNSAPDKSGLPSDRFSAERTGGSVSTLTIQRTQQEDSAVYLCASRELGMGLEQYFGPGTRLTVT.

This clone occurred a few times. The CDR3 DNA reads as TGCGCCAGCGCCGGGCCCTTAAATACGCAGTATTTT. This gives the protein CASAGPLNTQYF. The chain links TRBV10-2 to TRBJ2-3; D call uncertain. The CDR3 loop spans 12 amino acids. In germline, CDR1 is WSHSY, CDR2 SAAADI. Between the trimmed V and J ends, which lost 8 bases and 7 bases, there was a span of 13 bases.

This clone was counted only a few times. This chain joins TRBV9 and TRBJ2-2; 8 positions match TRBD1. The CDR3 is 17 residues long. V trimming: 3 bases; J trimming: 4 bases; junction bases outside the gene matches: 11. The germline CDR1 and CDR2 sequences are SGDLS and YYNGEE. The CDR3 DNA follows: TGTGCCAGCAGCGCAAAAAAGACAGGGGATGTCACCGGGGAGCTGTTTTTT. This translates into CASSAKKTGDVTGELFF.

The chain is built from TRBV6-5 and TRBJ2-7; 8 bases match TRBD2. V lost 2 bases and J lost 12; bases outside the gene matches: 12. CDR1 MNHEY and CDR2 SVGAGI come from the germline V gene. CDR3 length: 14 residues. CDR3 loop: CASSYTSGPSKGYF. CDR3 DNA sequence: TGTGCCAGCAGTTACACTAGCGGACCTTCGAAGGGGTACTTC.

In the case of this clone: Other DNA sequences in this specimen translate into the identical CDR3. This sequence joins TRBV4-2 and TRBJ2-1, with 13 positions matching TRBD2. J gave up 1 base and V 4 bases, and 1 base lay outside the gene matches. The CDR3 is 16 residues long. CDR1 and CDR2 from the germline V gene are LGHNA and YNFKEQ. The CDR3 DNA reads as TGTGCCAGCAGCCGGACTAGCGGGAGTTCCTACAATGAGCAGTTCTTC. It yields the protein CASSRTSGSSYNEQFF.

The chain recombines TRBV4-2 with TRBJ2-2, with a weak D call TRBD1 (6 bases). This CDR3 contains 19 residues. Trimming took off 1 base at V and 2 bases at J, with 20 bases between the two ends. Per germline, CDR1 LGHNA and CDR2 YNFKEQ. In DNA, the CDR3 is TGTGCCAGCAGCCAAGGCGCAATTACAGGGACCGGTAACACCGGGGAGCTGTTTTTT. Amino acids: CASSQGAITGTGNTGELFF.

This clone was seen a handful of times. The rearrangement uses TRBV5-4 and TRBJ1-2, with D tentatively TRBD1 (6 bases). Trimming took off 5 bases at V and 6 bases at J, with 14 bases between the two ends. The CDR3 has 13 amino acids. The germline CDR1 and CDR2 sequences are SGHNT and YYREEE (reference sequence). CDR3 nucleotides: TGTGCCAGCAGTTCACAGGGAATCGATGGCTACACCTTC. Encoded protein: CASSSQGIDGYTF.

The V and J genes are TRBV10-3 and TRBJ1-4; a possible D gene is TRBD1 (5 bases). Looked up from germline, CDR1 is ENHRY and CDR2 is SYGVKD. Trimming stripped 4 bases from V and 0 bases from J, with 9 bases between. The CDR3 consists of 15 residues. The CDR3 DNA reads as TGTGCCATCAGTGCCCGGGACGCAACTAATGAAAAACTGTTTTTT. Residues: CAISARDATNEKLFF.

This clone appeared a few times. The chain employs TRBV25-1 and TRBJ2-7, with TRBD2 as a possible D gene (5 bases). This CDR3 is 12 amino acids long. CDR1 and CDR2 (germline): MGHDK, SYGVNS. Deletions cut 8 bases from V and 3 bases from J, with 11 bases between. Written as DNA, the CDR3 is TGTGCCAGCGGAGGACGGTACTACGAGCAGTACTTC. Its translation is CASGGRYYEQYF.

V and J are TRBV18 and TRBJ1-1, with D uncertain. V lost 2 bases and J 0 bases, leaving 10 bases between the germline ends. CDR1 KGHSH and CDR2 LQKENI come from the germline V gene. CDR3 length: 15 residues. CDR3 sequence: CASSPGRPMNTEAFF. The CDR3 coding sequence is TGTGCCAGCTCACCAGGCCGTCCCATGAACACTGAAGCTTTCTTT.

This clone has more than one count but fewer than ten. The rearrangement links TRBV2 to TRBJ1-1; D unclear. V lost 7 bases to trimming and J lost 3 bases, with 15 bases between them. The CDR3 is 14 residues long. Germline V gives CDR1 SNHLY, CDR2 FYNNEI. CDR3 sequence reads: CASIGRWAHTEAFF. The CDR3 DNA sequence: TGTGCCAGCATAGGCAGGTGGGCACACACTGAAGCTTTCTTT.

This clone showed up just a few times. This sequence joins TRBV19 and TRBJ1-5, with 11 bases matching TRBD1. With 4 bases clipped from V and 5 bases from J, the junction kept 7 bases outside the gene matches. Germline V gene lookup returns CDR1 LNHDA and CDR2 SQIVND (reference sequence). This CDR3 is built from 16 residues. This CDR3 reads CASSTLDRGRDQPQHF. DNA for the CDR3: TGTGCCAGTAGTACGCTGGACAGGGGGCGCGATCAGCCCCAGCATTTT.

V is TRBV19 and J is TRBJ2-7, with D possibly TRBD1 on 5 matching bases. The CDR3 has 12 amino acids. Germline V lookup: CDR1 LNHDA, CDR2 SQIVND (reference sequence). The V and J ends lost 4 bases and 6 bases respectively, with 10 bases between them. The CDR3 region has the DNA TGTGCCAGTAGTAAACAGGTTGGCGAGCAGTACTTC. Protein product: CASSKQVGEQYF.

This clone appeared a few times. The chain employs TRBV5-1 and TRBJ2-1, with 7 bases aligning to TRBD1. With V trimmed by 9 bases and J by 0 bases, 12 bases remained unmatched. Looked up from germline, CDR1 is SGHRS and CDR2 is YFSETQ. The CDR3 covers 16 residues. The CDR3 sequence is CATSKGATSSYNEQFF. CDR3 nucleotides: TGCGCCACCTCGAAGGGGGCAACAAGCTCCTACAATGAGCAGTTCTTC.